These 10 T cell receptor beta chains were sequenced from one sample in a study of T cells after posttransplantation cyclophosphamide. Treatment was busulfan-fludarabine conditioning, a marrow graft, and cyclophosphamide on days +3 and +4. The table came from immunoSEQ multiplex PCR; TCRdb's copy has only in-frame clones and leaves some out. The sample lists some 20,000 clones, roughly 70% occurring once. Sample: PBMCs, taken after an allogeneic stem cell transplant with post-transplant cyclophosphamide. The source is a male patient in his thirties who received an allogeneic stem cell transplant from a related donor, was CMV-positive, and had acute GVHD only. The graft donor may be the source of some T cells.

The V call is TRBV9, the J call TRBJ2-2, with D possibly matching TRBD1 (6 bases). V dropped 4 bases and J dropped 3 bases, with 16 bases sitting between them. The CDR3 consists of 16 residues. Germline CDR1 is SGDLS and CDR2 is YYNGEE. CDR3 DNA: TGTGCCAGCAGCCCCCCTTCCAGGGGCTACACCGGGGAGCTGTTTTTT. It yields the protein CASSPPSRGYTGELFF.

The genes are TRBV5-1 and TRBJ2-7; D gene unclear. The germline gives CDR1 SGHRS, CDR2 YFSETQ. This CDR3 has 14 amino acids. The V end lost 7 bases, the J end lost 1 base, and 15 bases lay between the germline ends. The CDR3 loop is CASAPSTLSYEQYF. The CDR3 DNA is TGCGCCAGCGCCCCCTCGACACTGTCCTACGAGCAGTACTTC.

The chain combines TRBV28 with TRBJ2-7; 7 nucleotides agree with TRBD1. This CDR3 contains 14 residues. CDR1 MDHEN and CDR2 SYDVKM come from the germline V gene. V trimming: 8 bases; J trimming: 3 bases; junction bases outside the gene matches: 10. This CDR3 reads CASRQPGQFYEQYF. In DNA form, the CDR3 reads TGTGCCAGCCGACAACCGGGACAGTTCTACGAGCAGTACTTC.

This chain connects TRBV29-1 to TRBJ1-2; a possible D gene is TRBD1 (5 bases). In germline, CDR1 is SQVTM, CDR2 ANQGSEA. The CDR3 runs to 12 residues. V lost 4 bases and J 6 bases, leaving 12 bases between the germline ends. CDR3 DNA: TGCAGCGTTGTGCTCGCAGGGCATGGCTACACCTTC. Translation gives CSVVLAGHGYTF.

The DNA for the CDR3 is TGTGCCAGCAGCTTAGAGCGGTCCGGGGAGCTGTTTTTT. Amino acid sequence: CASSLERSGELFF. The chain uses TRBV7-7 and TRBJ2-2; a possible D gene is TRBD2 (5 bases). The CDR3 covers 13 residues. The V end lost 1 base, the J end lost 6 bases, and 6 bases lay between the germline ends. Germline lookup yields CDR1 SSHAT and CDR2 FNYEAQ (reference sequence).

J is TRBJ2-5 and V is TRBV7-6; tentatively, D is TRBD2 (5 bases). Trimming left V 5 bases short and J 2 bases short, with 12 bases between. The CDR3 consists of 14 residues. Germline CDR1 is SGHVS and CDR2 is FNYEAQ. Here the CDR3 reads CASSPSEVQETQYF. The CDR3 nucleotides are TGTGCCAGCAGCCCATCGGAGGTGCAAGAGACCCAGTACTTC.

This clone has just one count. The CDR3 reads CASSLTRQGANYGYTF. The CDR3 DNA reads TGCGCCAGCAGCCTAACTCGACAGGGAGCTAACTATGGCTACACCTTC. This chain links TRBV4-1 with TRBJ1-2; 7 bases map to TRBD1. With 4 bases clipped from V and 0 bases from J, the junction kept 8 bases outside the gene matches. This CDR3 is 16 amino acids long. Per the germline V gene, CDR1 is MGHRA and CDR2 is YSYEKL.

The rearrangement joins TRBV5-6 to TRBJ1-1, with D maybe TRBD1 (6 bases). The CDR3 is made up of 14 amino acids. Per germline, CDR1 SGHDT and CDR2 YYEEEE. The germline V and J ends were trimmed by 4 bases and 3 bases, with 13 bases remaining between them. For the CDR3, the DNA is TGTGCCAGCAGCGGACCGGGGGGGCACACTGAAGCTTTCTTT. Translated: CASSGPGGHTEAFF.

This clone came up a few times. J is TRBJ2-2 and V is TRBV28, with a tentative D call TRBD1 (5 bases). This CDR3 region has 15 residues. From germline, CDR1 is MDHEN and CDR2 SYDVKM. The ends were cut back, 3 bases at V and 6 bases at J, with 14 bases in the middle. The CDR3 region has the DNA TGTGCCAGCAGTTTTTCAGGGTTTCAGGCCGGGGAGCTGTTTTTT. Translating gives CASSFSGFQAGELFF.

The rearrangement joins TRBV7-2 to TRBJ2-1; 12 nucleotides line up with TRBD2. Germline V gene data show CDR1 as SGHTA and CDR2 as FQGNSA. This CDR3 spans 15 amino acids. The V gene end was trimmed by 5 bases and the J gene end by 2 bases; junction bases not matched to a gene: 1. CDR3 DNA: TGTGCCAGCAGCCGGACTAGCGGGGCCTACAATGAGCAGTTCTTC. It specifies CASSRTSGAYNEQFF.